This TCR beta chain derives from a study of PD-L1 blockade in urothelial cancer listed by TCRdb under 2017. In the study overall: Therapy was started in the mid-2010s for all patients, and atezolizumab 1,200 mg was administered intravenously every 3 weeks. Pretreatment blood TCR-seq was available for about 28 patients, at least one posttreatment blood collection was obtained for about 24 patients, and tumor TCR-seq was available for about 24 patients. Blood samples were analyzed at two time points: 3 weeks after treatment start (second dose) and 6 weeks after treatment start. About 90% of the roughly 29 patients were identified as males with urothelial cancer of bladder origin, and a prior smoking history was reported by 18 of 29 patients. An ECOG performance status of 0 or 1 was recorded for the patients, and 0 to 3 prior chemotherapy regimens had been received by the patients. Durable clinical benefit was defined as a progression-free survival longer than 6 months, and TCR features were additionally tested against progression-free survival and overall survival. Pretreatment tumor samples, along with matched peripheral blood serially collected before and after atezolizumab treatment, were subjected to TCR sequencing. Somatic, immune and clinical correlates of response to PD-L1 blockade with atezolizumab in urothelial cancer were the focus of an exploratory multi-omic analysis. Blood samples yielded a median of about 150,000 T cells and around 80,000 unique TCRs, with median clonality 0.080. In the same patients, whole exome sequencing and RNA sequencing of pretreatment tumors were performed in addition to TCR sequencing. Durable clinical benefit was achieved by nine patients but not by the remaining 20. General study outcomes and caveats: Because the sample size was small (n of about 29) and many exploratory analyses were performed, the results are intended to be hypothesis-generating. Greater expansion of tumor-associated TCR clones in peripheral blood 3 weeks after the start of treatment was observed in patients with durable benefit (n of about 20, p = 0.022). A pretreatment peripheral blood TCR clonality below the median was linked to improved progression-free and overall survival.

Worth noting for this clone: The specificity of this receptor is unknown. No base quality information exists; no much larger clone differs at one position.

In the paper's terms, the time point label means: pretreatment peripheral blood. A total of some 30 patients with locally advanced or metastatic urothelial carcinoma, treated at Memorial Sloan Kettering on a trial protocol, made up the cohort. Peripheral blood mononuclear cells were collected from each patient pretreatment and during treatment, giving between 1 and 8 total time points per patient. The Qiagen DNeasy Blood extraction kit was used to purify genomic DNA from total PBMCs and from tumor samples. PBMCs were collected pretreatment and during treatment, and were isolated and stored as previously described. The CDR3 has 17 amino acids, counting the end cysteine and phenylalanine. Of all the DNA, just the CDR3 is kept, 51 bases in frame from base 1. Unmatched junction bases come to 7, with V trimmed by 5 bases and J by 0 bases. CDR1 SGHTA and CDR2 FQGNSA were looked up in the germline V gene.

Synthetic TCR analog templates were spiked into each PCR so that absolute template abundance could be estimated from read counts. The immunoSEQ assay was used to amplify TCRbeta CDR3 regions from genomic DNA with bias-controlled V and J gene primers. Sequencing of rearranged TCRbeta segments was done at approximately 20X coverage. In the paper's pipeline: Clustering was used to correct sequencing errors, and CDR3s were annotated against IMGT to assign V, D and J genes. Out-of-frame and stop-codon sequences were excluded, and only productive TCRbeta rearrangements were used in downstream analyses. Clonality was calculated as one minus the Shannon entropy normalized by the log of the number of unique productive sequences. Fisher's exact test with Benjamini-Hochberg correction, at a threshold of adjusted p below 0.01, was used to find clones that differed between time points or between blood and tumor. TCRdb holds this immuneACCESS table with in-frame rearrangements only. Some clones are missing; in checked studies, unresolved V genes explain under half, and the rest has no known cause. D and trimming come from the DNA, and the V and J calls and clone size come from that table. This sample holds approximately 72,000 clones; around 88% were observed only once. The leading ten clones occupy about 15% of the sample.

The sequencing here drew on PBMCs, taken around atezolizumab (anti-PD-L1) treatment. Here the chain combines TRBV7-2 and TRBJ2-1; 10 middle bases align to TRBD2. This TCR came from a man between 60 and 75 years old with urothelial cancer. The DNA sequence is given as TGTGCCAGCAGCAAACGGACTAGCGGTTTCTCCTACAATGAGCAGTTCTTC. It translates to CASSKRTSGFSYNEQFF.